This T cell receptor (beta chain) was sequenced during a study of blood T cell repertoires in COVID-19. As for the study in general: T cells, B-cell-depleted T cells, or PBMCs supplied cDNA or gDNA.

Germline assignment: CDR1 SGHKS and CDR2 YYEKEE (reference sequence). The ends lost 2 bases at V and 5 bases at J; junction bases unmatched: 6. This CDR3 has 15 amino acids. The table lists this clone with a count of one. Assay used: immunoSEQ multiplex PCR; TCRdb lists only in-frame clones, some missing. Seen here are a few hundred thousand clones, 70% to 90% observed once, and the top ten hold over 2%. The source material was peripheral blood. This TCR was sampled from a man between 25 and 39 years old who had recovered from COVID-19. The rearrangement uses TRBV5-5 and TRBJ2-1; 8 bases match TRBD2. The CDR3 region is CASSFGAGGHNEQFF. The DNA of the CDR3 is TGTGCCAGCAGCTTTGGTGCGGGGGGCCACAATGAGCAGTTCTTC.